One and the same sample provided the 21 T cell receptor beta chains below, sequenced in a study of PD-L1 blockade in urothelial cancer. Assay used: immunoSEQ multiplex PCR; TCRdb lists only in-frame clones, some missing. Among about 100,000 clones listed, approximately 90% were seen once. Material: PBMCs, obtained around atezolizumab (anti-PD-L1) treatment. The source of these receptors is an elderly woman with urothelial cancer.

The chain combines TRBV6-5 with TRBJ2-3; 8 nucleotides line up with TRBD1. J gave up 5 bases and V 0 bases, and 7 bases lay outside the gene matches. Per germline, CDR1 MNHEY and CDR2 SVGAGI. The CDR3 sequence is 16 residues long. The CDR3 coding sequence is TGTGCCAGCAGTTACTCGAGGCAGGGGGCAAGAGATACGCAGTATTTT. Its protein is CASSYSRQGARDTQYF.

The V call is TRBV28, the J call TRBJ1-1; D perhaps matches TRBD1 (6 bases). The V end was cut by 5 bases, the J end by 6 bases, with 13 bases between. CDR3 length: 13 amino acids. Germline CDR1 and CDR2: MDHEN and SYDVKM. CDR3 in amino acids: CASSLPGQPEAFF. The CDR3 region has the DNA TGTGCCAGCAGTCTACCCGGACAGCCTGAAGCTTTCTTT. Full variable domain (rest looked up from reference TRBV28 and TRBJ1-1): DVKVTQSSRYLVKRTGEKVFLECVQDMDHENMFWYRQDPGLGLRLIYFSYDVKMKEKGDIPEGYSVSREKKERFSLILESASTNQTSMYLCASSLPGQPEAFFGQGTRLTVV.

This chain joins TRBV18 and TRBJ2-7, with D unresolved. Germline V gives CDR1 KGHSH, CDR2 LQKENI. V lost 3 bases and J lost 6, with 12 bases in between. The CDR3 loop spans 13 amino acids. The CDR3 coding sequence is TGTGCCAGCTCACCCGAACGGGTGGGCGAGCAGTACTTC. It encodes CASSPERVGEQYF. The variable domain in full, with the rest retrieved from reference TRBV18 and TRBJ2-7, is NAGVMQNPRHLVRRRGQEARLRCSPMKGHSHVYWYRQLPEEGLKFMVYLQKENIIDESGMPKERFSAEFPKEGPSILRIQQVVRGDSAAYFCASSPERVGEQYFGPGTRLTVT.

The chain uses TRBV27 and TRBJ2-1; 7 bases line up with TRBD1. The germline CDR1 and CDR2 sequences are MNHEY and SMNVEV (reference sequence). The CDR3 length is 14 residues. V lost 3 bases, J lost 7 bases, and 6 bases stayed unmatched. The CDR3 DNA follows: TGTGCCAGCAGTTTCGTAAACAGGGGAAATGAGCAGTTCTTC. Its translation is CASSFVNRGNEQFF.

V usage is TRBV9 and J usage is TRBJ1-4; 7 bases agree with TRBD1. The CDR3 is 14 residues long. The germline V gene encodes CDR1 SGDLS and CDR2 YYNGEE. Trimming at V came to 1 base and at J to 8 bases, leaving 5 bases not matched to a gene. This CDR3 is CASSVSSGGEKLFF. CDR3 bases: TGTGCCAGCAGCGTAAGCTCAGGGGGAGAAAAACTGTTTTTT.

J is TRBJ2-7 and V is TRBV6-5; TRBD2 is a possible D gene (5 bases). The CDR3 sequence is 15 residues long. The V gene lost 2 bases and the J gene lost 1 base, with 12 bases spanning the gap. In germline, CDR1 is MNHEY, CDR2 SVGAGI. In DNA form, the CDR3 reads TGTGCCAGCAGTTACAGCGGCACTAGTTCCTACGAGCAGTACTTC. Residues: CASSYSGTSSYEQYF.

The chain carries TRBV6-1 and TRBJ1-1; maybe TRBD1 (5 bases). The CDR3 covers 14 residues. From germline, CDR1 is MNHNS and CDR2 SASEGT. The V and J ends lost 7 bases and 0 bases respectively, with 12 bases between them. The CDR3: CASITGTLNTEAFF. CDR3 nucleotide sequence: TGTGCCAGCATAACTGGGACTTTGAACACTGAAGCTTTCTTT.

The V and J genes are TRBV7-2 and TRBJ2-5, with 11 bases matching TRBD1. Per the germline V gene, CDR1 is SGHTA and CDR2 is FQGNSA. V was pared by 4 bases and J by 2 bases, with 6 bases of the junction left unmatched. This CDR3 has 16 amino acids. This chain's CDR3 is CASSSDRGRRQETQYF. CDR3 bases: TGTGCCAGCAGCTCGGACAGGGGGCGGCGGCAAGAGACCCAGTACTTC.

The CDR3 loop reads CASSEASRQVYFEAFF. In DNA, the CDR3 is TGTGCCAGCAGTGAAGCAAGTAGGCAGGTATACTTTGAAGCTTTCTTT. This chain uses TRBV6-1 with TRBJ1-1, with unresolved D. Germline V lookup: CDR1 MNHNS, CDR2 SASEGT. This CDR3 spans 16 amino acids. V was cut by 0 bases and J by 7 bases, with 18 bases left in between.

Points on this clone: The DNA is left out, because the CDR3 cannot be placed on it with certainty; the CDR3 is given as TCRdb lists it. CDR3 residues: CASILGGSGATEAFF. The chain links TRBV6-1 to TRBJ1-1. Per germline, CDR1 MNHNS and CDR2 SASEGT. The CDR3 region is 15 residues in length, termini included.

The V and J genes are TRBV6-5 and TRBJ2-1; D perhaps matches TRBD2 (6 bases). Germline CDR1 MNHEY, CDR2 SVGAGI. Trimming removed 0 bases at V and 1 base at J, with 7 bases between. The CDR3 contains 15 residues. CDR3: CASSYSSGSYNEQFF. The DNA of the CDR3 is TGTGCCAGCAGTTACTCCAGCGGGTCCTACAATGAGCAGTTCTTC.

This clone came up once. This CDR3 is also generated by other DNA sequences in the sample. The genes are TRBV5-6 and TRBJ2-1, with D possibly being TRBD2 (6 bases). Germline V gives CDR1 SGHDT, CDR2 YYEEEE. This CDR3 has 15 residues. Trimming pared 4 bases from V and 3 bases from J, leaving 14 bases between. Here the CDR3 DNA reads TGTGCCAGCAGCACAAAGCCGACTAGCTACAATGAGCAGTTCTTC. Translation gives CASSTKPTSYNEQFF.

J is TRBJ2-1 and V is TRBV4-1, with 9 nucleotides matching TRBD1. The CDR3 spans 15 residues. Looked up from germline, CDR1 is MGHRA and CDR2 is YSYEKL. V trimming: 8 bases; J trimming: 4 bases; junction bases outside the gene matches: 9. The CDR3, as DNA: TGCGCCAGCTCCGACCCGGGACAGGGATACAATGAGCAGTTCTTC. Protein product: CASSDPGQGYNEQFF.

The chain recombines TRBV7-8 with TRBJ2-5, with a tentative D call TRBD1 (6 bases). There are 17 residues in the CDR3. V was clipped by 3 bases and J by 5 bases, with 22 bases between them. From germline, CDR1 is SGHVS and CDR2 FQNEAQ. The CDR3 region has the DNA TGTGCCAGCAGCTTCCCCCGTTGGGACAAAAACCGGGAGACCCAGTACTTC. As protein: CASSFPRWDKNRETQYF.

The J gene is TRBJ1-4, the V gene TRBV7-7; 10 bases match TRBD1. Germline V CDR1 and CDR2: SSHAT, FNYEAQ (reference sequence). V lost 1 base and J lost 2; bases outside the gene matches: 1. The CDR3 covers 16 residues. CDR3 protein: CASSLGTGGTNEKLFF. Here the CDR3 DNA reads TGTGCCAGCAGCTTAGGGACAGGGGGTACTAATGAAAAACTGTTTTTT.

The chain carries TRBV27 and TRBJ2-3; TRBD2 matches 13 bases. The CDR3 is 17 residues long. J lost 1 base, V lost 2 bases, and 3 bases had no gene match. CDR1 and CDR2 (germline): MNHEY, SMNVEV (reference sequence). CDR3 sequence (DNA): TGTGCCAGCAGTTTACTGGGGACTAGCGGGGGCACAGATACGCAGTATTTT. Translated: CASSLLGTSGGTDTQYF.

The chain couples TRBV4-2 to TRBJ2-4; 14 bases are a match to TRBD2. CDR1 LGHNA and CDR2 YNFKEQ come from the germline V gene. The trim removed 4 bases at V and 3 bases at J, leaving 8 bases unmatched. CDR3 length: 18 residues. Written as DNA, the CDR3 is TGTGCCAGCAGCCTCCGGGGGACTAGCGGGAGCCGCAAAAACATTCAGTACTTC. Residues: CASSLRGTSGSRKNIQYF.

CDR3 sequence reads: CASSSSGGSSGANVLTF. The CDR3 DNA follows: TGTGCCAGCAGTTCTAGCGGGGGAAGCTCTGGGGCCAACGTCCTGACTTTC. This sequence joins TRBV27 and TRBJ2-6; 10 nucleotides line up with TRBD2. Trimming took 4 bases from V and 0 from J; bases not matched to a gene: 3. Germline V gives CDR1 MNHEY, CDR2 SMNVEV (reference sequence). The CDR3 runs to 17 residues.

This chain links TRBV29-1 with TRBJ1-2, with D tentatively TRBD1 (5 bases). V dropped 7 bases and J dropped 8 bases, with 11 bases sitting between them. The CDR3 extends over 10 amino acids. Germline assignment: CDR1 SQVTM and CDR2 ANQGSEA. Written as DNA, the CDR3 is TGCAGCGCCGGGGAGGGGGGCTACACCTTC. It specifies CSAGEGGYTF.

This chain connects TRBV19 to TRBJ1-1; the D gene is possibly TRBD1 (6 bases). The CDR3 length is 17 residues. The ends were cut back, 9 bases at V and 1 base at J, with 24 bases in the middle. CDR1 LNHDA and CDR2 SQIVND come from the germline V gene (reference sequence). CDR3 coding DNA: TGTGCCAGCAGTTTCAGGGGCCCTTTGGGGAGGAACACTGAAGCTTTCTTT. Translated, it gives CASSFRGPLGRNTEAFF.

The V call is TRBV4-1, the J call TRBJ2-1, with 10 bases that match TRBD2. The CDR3 is 19 residues long. CDR1 is MGHRA and CDR2 is YSYEKL in the germline V gene. J lost 9 bases, V lost 0 bases, and 17 bases had no gene match. The CDR3 region is CASSQEGGRASGSRGEQFF. CDR3 nucleotides: TGCGCCAGCAGCCAAGAGGGGGGTCGGGCTAGCGGGAGTAGAGGTGAGCAGTTCTTC.